This T cell receptor (beta chain) was captured by sequencing in a study of CD4 T cells in relation to SARS-CoV-2 and coronaviruses. On the study more broadly: ViraFEST: approximately 10-day antigen culture of PBMCs, then TCR beta CDR3 sequencing. Findings and caveats of the study: Each donor contributed either pre-pandemic or post-infection samples, not both.

Here immunoSEQ multiplex PCR was the method, and the copy in TCRdb shows in-frame clones only, minus some. Here the sample spans about 27,000 clones, approximately 73% being singletons. Trimming shortened V by 9 bases and J by 9 bases, and 17 bases separated the two germline ends. The CDR3 spans 13 residues. In germline, CDR1 is KGHDR, CDR2 SFDVKD. CD4+ T cells from unexposed donors were obtained before the COVID-19 pandemic (2011-2018). The cells were cultured for about ten days before CD4+ T cells were isolated. Testing used SARS-CoV-2 S/N and four cold-coronavirus spikes on unexposed-donor CD4+ T cells, cells permitting. This clone showed up just once. Its antigen is undetermined.

Sequencing was done on a sample of CD4+ T cells from PBMCs, cultured in vitro. The clonotype originates from a human donor in good health. V gene TRBV24-1 combines with J gene TRBJ2-1, with D possibly being TRBD1 (5 bases). The CDR3: CATGADTSSEQFF. The DNA of the CDR3 is TGTGCCACCGGGGCAGACACCTCCTCTGAGCAGTTCTTC.